The entry below describes one TCR beta chain. The data are from a study of blood T cell repertoires in COVID-19. Across the whole study: Acute-phase and convalescent COVID-19 samples originated in the United States, Italy and Spain. Nucleic acid was either cDNA or gDNA, and it came from T cells, B-cell-depleted T cells, or PBMCs.

In the authors' workflow: Amplification with reference gene primers provided the estimates of nucleated cell counts. Measured with immunoSEQ multiplex PCR; TCRdb has only the in-frame clones, and not every one. The V and J calls and clone size are taken from that table; D and trimming were inferred from the DNA. The table lists some 260,000 clones, around nine tenths of them singletons, with roughly 1.4% in the top ten. The germline gives CDR1 LNHDA, CDR2 SQIVND (reference sequence). The CDR3 runs 15 residues. V dropped 3 bases and J dropped 1 base, with 12 bases sitting between them. The rearrangement uses TRBV19 and TRBJ1-1; D is possibly TRBD1 (5 bases). The TCR comes from an elderly man with acute or convalescent COVID-19. Sequenced material: peripheral blood. The CDR3 coding sequence is TGTGCCAGTAGTATCCCCGGGGGGGGGAACACTGAAGCTTTCTTT. Translation: CASSIPGGGNTEAFF. The full variable domain, rest sourced from reference TRBV19 and TRBJ1-1, is DGGITQSPKYLFRKEGQNVTLSCEQNLNHDAMYWYRQDPGQGLRLIYYSQIVNDFQKGDIAEGYSVSREKKESFPLTVTSAQKNPTAFYLCASSIPGGGNTEAFFGQGTRLTVV.